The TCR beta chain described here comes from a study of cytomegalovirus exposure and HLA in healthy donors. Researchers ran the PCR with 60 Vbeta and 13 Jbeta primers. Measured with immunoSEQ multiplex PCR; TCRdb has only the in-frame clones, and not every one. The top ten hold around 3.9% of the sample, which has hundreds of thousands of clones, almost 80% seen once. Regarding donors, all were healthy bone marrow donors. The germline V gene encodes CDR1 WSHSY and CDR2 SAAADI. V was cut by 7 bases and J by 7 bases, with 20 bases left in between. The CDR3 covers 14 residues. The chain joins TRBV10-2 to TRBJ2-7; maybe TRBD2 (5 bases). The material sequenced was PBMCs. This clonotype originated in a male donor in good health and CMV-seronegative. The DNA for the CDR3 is TGCGCCAGCACTGCGATACTCGACCCGGGAGAGCAGTACTTC. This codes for CASTAILDPGEQYF.